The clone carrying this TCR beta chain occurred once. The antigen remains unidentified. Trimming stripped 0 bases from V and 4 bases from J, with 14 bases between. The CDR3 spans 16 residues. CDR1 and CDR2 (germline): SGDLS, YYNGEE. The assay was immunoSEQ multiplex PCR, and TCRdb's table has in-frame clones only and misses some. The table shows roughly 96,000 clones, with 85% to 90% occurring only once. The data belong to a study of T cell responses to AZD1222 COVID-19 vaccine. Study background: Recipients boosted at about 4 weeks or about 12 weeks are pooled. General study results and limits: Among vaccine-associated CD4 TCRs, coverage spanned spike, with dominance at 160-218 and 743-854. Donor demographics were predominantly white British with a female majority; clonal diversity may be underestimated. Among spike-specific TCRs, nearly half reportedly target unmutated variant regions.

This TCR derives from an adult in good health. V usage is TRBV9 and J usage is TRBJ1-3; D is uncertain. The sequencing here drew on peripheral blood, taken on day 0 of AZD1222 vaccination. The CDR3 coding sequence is TGTGCCAGCAGCGTAGGACCGGGAACGGGGGGAAACACCATATATTTT. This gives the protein CASSVGPGTGGNTIYF.